A single sample is the source of the 14 T cell receptor beta chains below, sequenced in a study of Graves' ophthalmopathy and Graves' hyperthyroidism (dated by TCRdb to 2016 to 2019). The sequencer listed for this sample is Illumina HiSeq 2000. For repertoire sequencing, the TCR beta CDR3 regions were amplified from RNA transcripts. A first-round RT-PCR used HTBI primers with the Qiagen OneStep RT-PCR kit, followed by a second-round multiplex PCR, size selection and purification. TCRdb reworked the public reads: Q25 trimming with fastp, MiXCR clone assembly, productive beta chains retained. Identical CDR3 protein sequences are pooled into one entry, listed with their most common genes and DNA. The sample table shows about 1.2 million distinct CDR3 sequences, and about two fifths are seen once. The ten top clones hold 11% of the sample. Sequenced sample: peripheral blood or thyroid tissue (not recorded which). The receptors here all came from an adult man with Graves' hyperthyroidism.

As to this clonotype: A much larger clone differs by one base, so this may be a read error. The chain is built from TRBV20-1 and TRBJ2-7; tentatively, D is TRBD1 (6 bases). Per the germline V gene, CDR1 is DFQATT and CDR2 is SNEGSKA (reference sequence). There are 14 residues in the CDR3. V shed 0 bases and J shed 7 bases, with 16 bases lying between them. The DNA for the CDR3 is TGCAGTGCTAGAGATCTGCAGGGGCTCGGTGAGCAGTACTTC. Translating gives CSARDLQGLGEQYF.

A word on this clonotype: A much larger clone sits a single nucleotide away, making a read error possible. The gene calls are TRBV7-9 and TRBJ2-2, with 7 bases matching TRBD2. Germline values: CDR1 SEHNR, CDR2 FQNEAQ (reference sequence). This CDR3 has 18 amino acids. Here the CDR3 DNA reads TGTGCCAGCAGTATACATGAGCGGGGCGAGGGAAACACCGGGGAGCTGCTTTTT. Translating gives CASSIHERGEGNTGELLF.

The V and J genes are TRBV15 and TRBJ2-5; 9 bases align to TRBD1. CDR3 length: 15 amino acids. Germline CDR1 reads LNHNV; CDR2 reads YYDKDF (reference sequence). The ends lost 5 bases at V and 5 bases at J; junction bases unmatched: 9. For the CDR3, the DNA is TGTGCCACCAGCTACCGGGACAGGGACAGGGAGACCCAGTACTTC. This sequence encodes CATSYRDRDRETQYF.

The chain combines TRBV12-3 or TRBV12-4 with TRBJ2-2; D remains unclear. Trimming pared 8 bases from V and 8 bases from J, leaving 6 bases between. This CDR3 spans 10 amino acids. CDR3 sequence reads: CASRVGELFF. Here the CDR3 DNA reads TGTGCCAGCCGTGTAGGGGAGCTGTTTTTT.

This clonotype was detected many times. The J gene is TRBJ1-2, the V gene TRBV12-3 or TRBV12-4; D unresolved. This CDR3 is 13 amino acids long. With 5 bases removed from V and 0 bases from J, the gap between germline ends came to 7 bases. The CDR3 reads CASSPISNYGYTF. The CDR3 DNA reads as TGTGCCAGCAGTCCTATCTCTAACTATGGCTACACCTTC.

The CDR3 sequence: CASNWNTNTGELFF. CDR3 nucleotide sequence: TGTGCCAGCAATTGGAACACGAACACCGGGGAGCTGTTTTTT. This rearrangement joins TRBV2 to TRBJ2-2; D not certain. V was shortened by 7 bases and J by 0 bases, with 9 bases between the two germline ends. Germline V lookup: CDR1 SNHLY, CDR2 FYNNEI. CDR3 length: 14 residues.

This clonotype occurred a few times. It may be a read error: a sequence one base away is much more abundant. The chain has TRBV2 and TRBJ1-5, with a possible D match to TRBD1 (5 bases). Germline V lookup: CDR1 SNHLY, CDR2 FYNNEI. The CDR3 has 16 amino acids. CDR3: CASSDDGTSGKQPQHF. The CDR3 DNA is TGTGCCAGCAGTGACGACGGGACCAGTGGCAAGCAGCCCCAGCATTTT.

The V gene is TRBV7-2, the J gene TRBJ2-7, with D perhaps being TRBD1 or TRBD2 (6 bases each). Deletions cut 0 bases from V and 6 bases from J, with 15 bases between. The CDR3 length is 15 residues. Per the germline V gene, CDR1 is SGHTA and CDR2 is FQGNSA. The DNA for the CDR3 is TGTGCCAGCAGCTTAGCGGGGGGCCTAAGGGGCGAGCAGTACTTC. Translation: CASSLAGGLRGEQYF.

The chain employs TRBV29-1 and TRBJ1-1; D is ambiguous. The germline CDR1 and CDR2 sequences are SQVTM and ANQGSEA. The germline V and J ends were trimmed by 8 bases and 5 bases, with 9 bases remaining between them. The CDR3 is 10 amino acids. CDR3 protein: CSSVPTEAFF. The CDR3 DNA reads as TGCAGCTCGGTGCCGACTGAAGCTTTCTTT.

This clonotype was seen a handful of times. V and J are TRBV6-5 and TRBJ1-4; D gene unclear. V gave up 2 bases and J gave up 2 bases, with 9 bases separating them. Per the germline V gene, CDR1 is MNHEY and CDR2 is SVGAGI. The CDR3 length is 15 residues. CDR3 DNA: TGTGCCAGCAGTTACAGGCTGGCTACTAATGAAAAACTGTTTTTT. It specifies CASSYRLATNEKLFF.

The sample holds a few counts of this clonotype. The V gene is TRBV5-1, the J gene TRBJ2-7; 7 bases are shared with TRBD1. Germline V gene sequence: CDR1 SGHRS, CDR2 YFSETQ. With V trimmed by 3 bases and J by 3 bases, 18 bases remained unmatched. The CDR3 sequence is 18 residues long. The CDR3 nucleotides are TGCGCCAGCAGCTCCGATGAGACAGGGAAAAACCCTCACTACGAGCAGTACTTC. Residues: CASSSDETGKNPHYEQYF.

This clonotype has a handful of counts. The chain carries TRBV11-2 and TRBJ1-1; D is perhaps TRBD1 (6 bases). Trimming cost V 6 bases and J 8 bases, with 16 bases left between them. Germline V gene lookup returns CDR1 SGHAT and CDR2 FQNNGV. This CDR3 is built from 13 residues. The CDR3 loop is CASSRRTALEAFF. The CDR3 nucleotides read TGTGCCAGCAGTCGAAGGACAGCCCTAGAAGCTTTCTTT.

The chain employs TRBV10-2 and TRBJ1-2, with 8 nucleotides matching TRBD1. V shed 2 bases and J 8 bases; nucleotides not matched to a gene: 7. Germline CDR1 and CDR2: WSHSY and SAAADI. The CDR3 sequence is 14 residues long. CDR3 coding DNA: TGCGCCAGCAGTGAGCCGGACAGGGCTTTGGGCTACACCTTC. Translated, it gives CASSEPDRALGYTF.

With respect to this clonotype: Its ends do not fully match the called genes, so a read error is possible. The chain links TRBV29-1 to TRBJ1-1; D call uncertain. This CDR3 comprises 11 residues. From germline, CDR1 is SQVTM and CDR2 ANQGSEA. CDR3 sequence reads: CTVGWGTEAFF. The CDR3 bases are TGCACCGTTGGTTGGGGCACTGAAGCTTTCTTT.